This T cell receptor (beta chain) was captured in a study of cytomegalovirus exposure and HLA in healthy donors (dated by TCRdb to 2016 to 2017). At the level of the whole study: An earlier analysis of roughly 570 of the donors reported about 260 Gb of sequence data and 100 million to 120 million unique TCR beta sequences obtained from roughly 170 million T cells. The number of donors typed differed by locus, with roughly 620-630 for A, B, C, DRB1 and DQB1, around 500 for DQA1, 600 to 610 for DPA1, and some 440 for DPB1. Genome-wide SNP genotypes for about 60% of the roughly 700 donors were used in a later genetic analysis, which treated that subset as a discovery cohort. In addition to the first cohort of 650 to 750 subjects, a separate validation cohort of around 110 different subjects was used. The later analysis used no new phenotypic data to find candidate immune exposures, relying instead on TCR beta sequences and their occurrence across donors. The study aimed to test whether signatures of past pathogen exposure could be identified by cataloging public T cell receptors. The T cell repertoires of some 700 subjects were profiled by immunosequencing and related to cytomegalovirus serostatus. All discovery cohort repertoires had been generated on a single sequencing platform. HLA typing covered class I and class II loci at four-digit resolution. Across around 400 genotyped donors of the cohort, an average of about 240,000 unique TCR beta nucleotide sequences per donor were sequenced, and 15% to 20% of those sequences were non-productive. In a later analysis, previously published TCR beta repertoires from 666 donors were re-analyzed and high-resolution HLA genotyping was added so that TCR occurrence patterns could be studied. The genetic ancestry cluster associated with self-reported Caucasian donors included 81% of the 398 genotyped donors. High-throughput TCR immunosequencing, statistical association of individual TCRs with disease status, and machine learning were combined to predict cytomegalovirus infection status. An early release that covered some 640 HLA-typed donors contained around 300 gigabases of sequencing data and 70 million to 100 million unique TCR sequences. Donor age, sex, ethnicity and CMV serostatus were collected together with the repertoire data. An earlier analysis of 587 of the donors used high-throughput TCR beta sequencing to judge whether each TCR beta V gene segment behaved as functional or pseudogenic. Because of strong linkage in the cohort, roughly five DR-DQ haplotypes were treated as single units for association and clustering.

What the work shows at the level of the full study, not this receptor alone: It was suggested by the authors that the approach could potentially be generalized to other disease states and immunological phenotypes. In vitro tests confirmed that a few of the cytomegalovirus-associated TCR beta chains recognize cytomegalovirus antigens. In both the original and validation cohorts, the classifier was reported to diagnose cytomegalovirus status with high specificity and sensitivity. Linkage disequilibrium might explain the correlated functional status among segregating V segments, but an unknown experimental factor could not be excluded. In a later analysis, most CMV-associated TCR beta chains were found to appear HLA-restricted, with HLA associations seemingly driven largely by CMV exposure. Approximately 16 rarely observed V segments, including chromosome 9 orphons, were excluded from the earlier analysis of approximately 600 of the donors because counts were too low. In a later analysis, 15,000 to 20,000 TCR beta sequences were associated with specific HLA alleles at a false discovery rate of 0.05. A cluster of highly shared sequence variants was judged likely to be a technical artifact of the sequencing pipeline. This cohort had only TCR beta chains sequenced, and the lack of alpha or paired-chain data limited which features could be detected. CMV serostatus was the only immune exposure information available for the cohort. Most TCR sequences were observed very rarely across donors, whereas some public TCRs were present in many individuals. The study listed 164 TCR beta chains as associated with cytomegalovirus. According to a later analysis, parvovirus B19, influenza, CMV and Epstein-Barr virus appeared linked to several top co-occurrence clusters. A further reported finding was that TCR beta sequences accurately predicted the HLA-A and HLA-B alleles for most subjects in the first cohort. Sequencing depth was assumed to be roughly uniform across donors in the presence/absence analyses, though that assumption may not hold. The 87-base-pair reads could not distinguish some IMGT-functional V segments, including TRBV6-2 and TRBV6-3, so those segments were excluded. When HLA alleles, especially DR and DQ, strongly co-occurred, attributing TCR associations to individual alleles was difficult. According to a later analysis, TCR association rates differed among HLA loci, with DRB1 alleles showing the most associated TCRs and HLA-C alleles showing the fewest. In a later genetic analysis, a missense DCLRE1C variant was associated with V-gene and J-gene trimming of TCR beta chains, and the association was replicated in an independent cohort. In a later analysis, HLA-associated TCR beta chains were found to be more clonally expanded and to have lower generation probabilities than equally common non-associated chains. Broadly in line with IMGT annotations, most TCR beta V segments showed up in productive rearrangements about 90% or about 30% of the time in an earlier analysis of roughly 590 of the donors. HLA typing was unavailable for some donors at each locus, so association tests used only the typed subset. In a later genetic analysis, fewer N-insertions in productive TCRs were reported among donors in an Asian-associated ancestry cluster than the roughly 640-donor mean.

Worth noting for this clone: Its antigen is not yet known.

The cohort was made up of roughly 670 healthy bone marrow donors. At the time of sampling, every cohort member was nominally healthy, though immune exposures that went unrecorded were likely present. The donor was CMV seronegative and was included in the group of a few hundred seronegative cohort members. A peripheral blood sample was provided by each donor, and peripheral blood mononuclear cells were used for TCR beta sequencing. The Qiagen DNeasy Blood Extraction Kit was used to extract genomic DNA from the blood cell samples. The library was prepared using the immunoSEQ multiplex PCR assay. For the multiplex PCR, a mixture combining 60 forward primers for TCR Vbeta segments and 13 reverse primers for TCR Jbeta segments was used. A multiplex PCR assay on genomic DNA amplified the CDR3 region of rearranged TCR beta genes. The Illumina HiSeq System was used to sequence the amplified TCR beta libraries as 87-base-pair reads. The authors' pipeline ran thus. In a later analysis, 70 million to 95 million unique TCR beta chains were counted across the approximately 670 repertoires, and about 10 million of these chains were shared by at least two donors. Raw reads were error-corrected and collapsed into unique sequences with a nearest-neighbor algorithm that merged closely related sequences to remove PCR and sequencing errors. V, D and J gene segments were assigned by aligning CDR3 sequences to IMGT reference sequences. For a sequence to be retained, a match of at least six nucleotides was required to both a V gene segment and a J gene segment. Rearrangements were classified as productive when the CDR3 lacked stop codons and remained in frame with V and J, and all other rearrangements were classified as non-productive. Following IMGT convention, CDR3 was defined as the stretch from the second conserved V-encoded cysteine up to the conserved J-encoded phenylalanine. The earlier analysis of 587 of the donors excluded sequences that lacked an unambiguous match to a single V gene segment. An earlier analysis of almost 600 of the donors classified V segments as functional when productive rearrangements were above 56.7% and as segregating when the standard deviation between donors was above 5%. A statistical classification framework was developed to diagnose cytomegalovirus status using the catalog of TCR beta chain sequences. In a later analysis, V and J genes were assigned by comparing TCR nucleotide sequences against IMGT/GENE-DB human TR gene sequences. In a later analysis, CDR3 sequences and most-parsimonious VDJ recombination scenarios were assigned using the TCRdist pipeline. In a later analysis, every TCR beta chain was defined by the combination of its CDR3 amino acid sequence and its V-gene family, and reads without a unique V-gene family were dropped. A later analysis removed 592 highly shared, low-generation-probability nucleotide sequences to deal with suspected cross-contamination and a sequencing artifact. For each public chain, a later analysis derived a clonal expansion index from normalized ranks of inferred template counts within each repertoire. In a later analysis, generation probabilities were computed with a VDJ recombination model fitted to out-of-frame rearrangements, and the resulting probabilities were checked against IGoR. Hypergeometric tests were used in a later analysis to score TCR-TCR, TCR-HLA and TCR-CMV co-occurrence, with a repertoire-size bias correction applied to the TCR pairs. To estimate false discovery rates, a later analysis permuted the HLA or CMV assignments 20 times. In a later analysis, co-occurring TCRs were grouped using DBSCAN, with TCRdist sequence similarity added in when clustering inside HLA-allele-positive subsets. Repertoires with fewer than 30,000 or more than 120,000 public chains, plus five repertoires with anomalous nucleotide sharing, were excluded from co-occurrence clustering. TCRdb mirrors the immuneACCESS table, restricted to in-frame sequences. Some clones are absent from its copies; in checked studies, under half trace to an unresolved V gene, and the reason for the others is unknown. V, J and clone size derive from that table, while D and trimming were established from the DNA sequence. The sample's table lists a count of about 43,000 clones. The ten top clones hold about 1.7% of the sample.

The CDR3 measures 13 amino acids from cysteine to phenylalanine. Of the read, only the CDR3 DNA is kept; its 39 bases are in frame from base 1. The germline V gene provides CDR1 SGHDT and CDR2 YYEEEE. V is shortened by 0 bases, J by 7 bases, and the region joining them spans 10 bases. This receptor was taken from a woman aged 25-40 years in good health and CMV-seronegative. Here the chain combines TRBV5-6 and TRBJ1-1; the D region possibly corresponds to TRBD1 (6 bases align). The material sequenced was PBMCs. The nucleotide sequence reads TGTGCCAGCAGCTTGGTGAAACAGGGTGAAGCTTTCTTT. Its translation is CASSLVKQGEAFF.